This entry lists 25 T cell receptor beta chains sequenced from one sample in a study of cytomegalovirus exposure and HLA in healthy donors (dated by TCRdb to about 2017). The library relied on the immunoSEQ multiplex PCR assay. For the multiplex PCR, a mixture combining 60 forward primers for TCR Vbeta segments and 13 reverse primers for TCR Jbeta segments was used. This immuneACCESS table, as held by TCRdb, lists in-frame sequences with V and J called but not all clones. Of the missing ones, under half trace to an unresolved V gene in checked studies; the others have no known cause. This sample's table carries 110,000 to 150,000 clones. Approximately 0.88% of the sample is held by the ten biggest clonotypes. Sequencing used PBMCs. These receptors were taken from a male donor in good health and CMV-seronegative.

This chain joins TRBV18 and TRBJ1-2; D possibly corresponds to TRBD1 (6 bases). The germline V gene encodes CDR1 KGHSH and CDR2 LQKENI. The CDR3 covers 14 residues. Trimming cost V 3 bases and J 2 bases, with 10 bases left between them. CDR3 DNA sequence: TGTGCCAGCTCACCTGGACAGCGGAACTATGGCTACACCTTC. This gives the protein CASSPGQRNYGYTF.

The chain carries TRBV5-4 and TRBJ2-3; D uncertain. This CDR3 comprises 15 residues. CDR1 SGHNT and CDR2 YYREEE come from the germline V gene (reference sequence). V was trimmed by 0 bases and J by 6 bases, leaving 14 bases between them. The CDR3 sequence is CASSLDNKPGDTQYF. CDR3 bases: TGTGCCAGCAGCTTGGACAACAAGCCCGGGGATACGCAGTATTTT.

The V call is TRBV7-6, the J call TRBJ2-2; 9 bases align to TRBD2. The CDR3 runs 16 residues. J was trimmed by 5 bases and V by 4 bases; bases with no gene match: 8. The germline V gene encodes CDR1 SGHVS and CDR2 FNYEAQ. This CDR3 is CASSWREGRGTGELFF. CDR3 bases: TGTGCCAGCAGCTGGCGGGAGGGCCGTGGGACCGGGGAGCTGTTTTTT. The whole variable domain, remainder taken from reference TRBV7-6 and TRBJ2-2, is GAGVSQSPRYKVTKRGQDVALRCDPISGHVSLYWYRQALGQGPEFLTYFNYEAQQDKSGLPNDRFSAERPEGSISTLTIQRTEQRDSAMYRCASSWREGRGTGELFFGEGSRLTVL.

This rearrangement joins TRBV27 to TRBJ1-2, with TRBD1 as a possible D gene (5 bases). Germline V gene lookup returns CDR1 MNHEY and CDR2 SMNVEV (reference sequence). Trimming removed 6 bases from V and 5 bases from J, with 7 bases in between. The CDR3 runs to 11 residues. The CDR3 nucleotides read TGTGCCAGCAGCGGGGGTTATGGCTACACCTTC. Protein sequence: CASSGGYGYTF.

The gene calls are TRBV18 and TRBJ2-7, with D maybe TRBD1 (5 bases). Trimming cost V 8 bases and J 3 bases, with 11 bases left between them. This CDR3 is 12 amino acids long. Germline V gene sequence: CDR1 KGHSH, CDR2 LQKENI. The CDR3 sequence: CASHLDSYEQYF. CDR3 DNA: TGTGCCAGCCACCTAGACAGCTACGAGCAGTACTTC.

The chain uses TRBV5-4 and TRBJ1-1; D gene unclear. V was trimmed by 3 bases and J by 2 bases, leaving 14 bases between them. Germline V CDR1 and CDR2: SGHNT, YYREEE (reference sequence). The CDR3 is 15 residues long. The CDR3 reads CASSSTQNFNTEAFF. CDR3 bases: TGTGCCAGCAGCTCCACACAGAACTTTAACACTGAAGCTTTCTTT.

The chain joins TRBV6-1 to TRBJ1-5; the D is unclear. The CDR3 spans 13 residues. Germline V gene data show CDR1 as MNHNS and CDR2 as SASEGT. Trimming took off 6 bases at V and 0 bases at J, with 6 bases between the two ends. The CDR3: CASSPYSNQPQHF. The CDR3 DNA follows: TGTGCCAGCAGCCCCTATAGCAATCAGCCCCAGCATTTT.

The chain has TRBV29-1 and TRBJ1-5; 9 nucleotides agree with TRBD1. The V segment lost 6 bases and the J segment 4 bases; nucleotides outside the gene matches: 4. Germline V gives CDR1 SQVTM, CDR2 ANQGSEA. The CDR3 spans 13 residues. The CDR3 is CSVGTGPNQPQHF. The CDR3, as DNA: TGCAGCGTGGGGACAGGGCCTAATCAGCCCCAGCATTTT.

The V and J genes are TRBV27 and TRBJ2-7; 13 bases line up with TRBD2. Germline values: CDR1 MNHEY, CDR2 SMNVEV (reference sequence). The trim removed 3 bases at V and 4 bases at J, leaving 9 bases unmatched. This CDR3 is built from 17 residues. In DNA form, the CDR3 reads TGTGCCAGCAGTTTCCCGGGACTAGCGGGGCTCAGATACGAGCAGTACTTC. Translated, it gives CASSFPGLAGLRYEQYF.

The chain recombines TRBV6-1 with TRBJ2-3; maybe TRBD1 (6 bases). Trimming removed 7 bases from V and 2 bases from J, with 7 bases in between. Looked up from germline, CDR1 is MNHNS and CDR2 is SASEGT. The CDR3 contains 12 residues. The CDR3, as DNA: TGTGCCAGCACAGGGGTCACAGATACGCAGTATTTT. Its protein product is CASTGVTDTQYF.

This rearrangement joins TRBV7-6 to TRBJ2-5; TRBD1 aligns across 8 bases. The last part of the DNA fits TRBJ2-7 better; the J call may be wrong. This CDR3 spans 17 amino acids. Germline V gene sequence: CDR1 SGHVS, CDR2 FNYEAQ. CDR3 nucleotide sequence: TGTGCCAGCAGCTTAAACCCCTCCGGGACAGGTGACTACGAGCAGTACTTC. It specifies CASSLNPSGTGDYEQYF.

The J gene is TRBJ1-3, the V gene TRBV4-1; D gene unclear. CDR1 and CDR2 from the germline V gene are MGHRA and YSYEKL. Trimming removed 0 bases at V and 1 base at J, with 10 bases between. This CDR3 comprises 16 residues. Here the CDR3 reads CASSQDETRSGNTIYF. The CDR3 DNA sequence: TGCGCCAGCAGCCAAGATGAAACTCGTTCTGGAAACACCATATATTTT.

This sequence joins TRBV5-1 and TRBJ2-3, with 9 bases that match TRBD2. Per the germline V gene, CDR1 is SGHRS and CDR2 is YFSETQ. V shed 4 bases and J 5 bases; nucleotides not matched to a gene: 17. The CDR3 loop spans 18 amino acids. CDR3 coding DNA: TGCGCCAGCAGCCAGGAGGGCCGGGCGGGAGGGCTTATAGATACGCAGTATTTT. Translating gives CASSQEGRAGGLIDTQYF.

The chain combines TRBV30 with TRBJ2-7; D remains ambiguous. This CDR3 contains 14 residues. Germline values: CDR1 GTSNPN, CDR2 SVGIG (reference sequence). Deletions cut 2 bases from V and 2 bases from J, with 13 bases between. In DNA form, the CDR3 reads TGTGCCTGGAGTACCTTCCGGGTTCCCTACGAGCAGTACTTC. Translating gives CAWSTFRVPYEQYF.

The chain uses TRBV27 and TRBJ1-2; 8 bases map to TRBD1. There are 14 residues in the CDR3. Germline V gene data show CDR1 as MNHEY and CDR2 as SMNVEV (reference sequence). V lost 3 bases, J lost 3 bases, and 3 bases stayed unmatched. CDR3 sequence: CASSFGQGDYGYTF. DNA of the CDR3: TGTGCCAGCAGTTTTGGACAGGGCGACTATGGCTACACCTTC.

The V and J genes are TRBV5-6 and TRBJ2-7; TRBD1 might be the D (6 bases). V lost 3 bases and J 6 bases, leaving 13 bases between the germline ends. Germline CDR1 is SGHDT and CDR2 is YYEEEE. The CDR3 covers 13 residues. CDR3 DNA sequence: TGTGCCAGCAGCTCCCTGCAGGGGAGCGAGCAGTACTTC. Its translation: CASSSLQGSEQYF.

The rearrangement links TRBV7-6 to TRBJ2-3, with unresolved D. CDR3 length equals 12 residues. CDR1 and CDR2 (germline): SGHVS, FNYEAQ. V lost 5 bases and J 3 bases, leaving 6 bases between the germline ends. CDR3 sequence reads: CASSRGTDTQYF. CDR3 sequence (DNA): TGTGCCAGCAGCCGAGGAACAGATACGCAGTATTTT.

The gene calls are TRBV4-1 and TRBJ2-1, with TRBD2 as a possible D gene (5 bases). The CDR3 sequence is 13 residues long. Germline V gives CDR1 MGHRA, CDR2 YSYEKL. V dropped 3 bases and J dropped 5 bases, with 8 bases sitting between them. CDR3 coding DNA: TGCGCCAGCAGCCACGCAGCGGACAATGAGCAGTTCTTC. This gives the protein CASSHAADNEQFF.

The chain has TRBV4-1 and TRBJ1-2; TRBD1 might be the D (6 bases). V shed 0 bases and J shed 7 bases, with 15 bases lying between them. Germline CDR1 is MGHRA and CDR2 is YSYEKL. The CDR3 runs to 15 residues. CDR3 coding DNA: TGCGCCAGCAGCCAAGACCCAGGGGTTTTGGTTGGCTACACCTTC. Protein sequence: CASSQDPGVLVGYTF.

The V gene is TRBV29-1, the J gene TRBJ2-5; possibly TRBD1 for D (5 bases). This CDR3 is built from 13 residues. Per the germline V gene, CDR1 is SQVTM and CDR2 is ANQGSEA. V dropped 0 bases and J dropped 7 bases, with 12 bases sitting between them. The chain's CDR3 is CSVEELGRGTQYF. CDR3 sequence (DNA): TGCAGCGTTGAAGAGCTGGGGCGCGGGACCCAGTACTTC.

The chain recombines TRBV9 with TRBJ2-7; 7 nucleotides match TRBD1. Trimming removed 4 bases from V and 1 base from J; junction bases left unmatched: 5. The CDR3 contains 14 residues. Germline-derived CDR1 and CDR2 are SGDLS and YYNGEE. The CDR3 nucleotides are TGTGCCAGCAGCAGCCGGGACAGATCCTACGAGCAGTACTTC. Translation gives CASSSRDRSYEQYF.

The CDR3 sequence is CASSLVGGQGYSPLHF. CDR3 DNA: TGTGCCAGCAGCTTAGTAGGGGGACAGGGGTACTCACCCCTCCACTTT. The rearrangement joins TRBV7-9 to TRBJ1-6; 10 bases line up with TRBD1. The V segment lost 1 base and the J segment 10 bases; nucleotides outside the gene matches: 7. Germline V CDR1 and CDR2: SEHNR, FQNEAQ (reference sequence). The CDR3 consists of 16 residues. The full variable domain, its missing parts supplied by reference TRBV7-9 and TRBJ1-6, is DTGVSQNPRHKITKRGQNVTFRCDPISEHNRLYWYRQTLGQGPEFLTYFQNEAQLEKSRLLSDRFSAERPKGSFSTLEIQRTEQGDSAMYLCASSLVGGQGYSPLHFGNGTRLTVT.

The chain uses TRBV5-5 and TRBJ1-5; the D is unclear. The CDR3 loop spans 15 amino acids. CDR1 SGHKS and CDR2 YYEKEE come from the germline V gene (reference sequence). V lost 0 bases and J lost 0, with 7 bases in between. CDR3 loop: CASSLALYSNQPQHF. DNA of the CDR3: TGTGCCAGCAGCTTGGCCCTTTATAGCAATCAGCCCCAGCATTTT.

This chain uses TRBV30 with TRBJ1-1; D is unresolved. CDR3 length: 12 residues. CDR1 is GTSNPN and CDR2 is SVGIG in the germline V gene (reference sequence). V lost 0 bases, J lost 1 base, and 3 bases lay in between. The CDR3 nucleotides are TGTGCCTGGAGTGTCTCGAACACTGAAGCTTTCTTT. Translating it yields CAWSVSNTEAFF. Supplemented by reference TRBV30 and TRBJ1-1, the full variable domain reads SQTIHQWPATLVQPVGSPLSLECTVEGTSNPNLYWYRQAAGRGLQLLFYSVGIGQISSEVPQNLSASRPQDRQFILSSKKLLLSDSGFYLCAWSVSNTEAFFGQGTRLTVV.

The DNA of the CDR3 is TGTGCCAGCAAAGGCGGGGTAGTCGGGGAGCTGTTTTTT. Translation: CASKGGVVGELFF. This chain links TRBV6-1 with TRBJ2-2; a weak D match, TRBD2 (6 bases). The V end was cut by 7 bases, the J end by 7 bases, with 13 bases between. Germline V gene lookup returns CDR1 MNHNS and CDR2 SASEGT. This CDR3 region has 13 residues.